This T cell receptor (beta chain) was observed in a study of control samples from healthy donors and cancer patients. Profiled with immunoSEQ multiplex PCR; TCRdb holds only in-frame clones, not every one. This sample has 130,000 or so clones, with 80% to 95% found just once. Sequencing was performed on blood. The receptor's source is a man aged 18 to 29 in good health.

CDR3 DNA: TGTGCCAGCAGCTTATCCCTCGCAGGGGGGAGGGAGCTGTTTTTT. As protein: CASSLSLAGGRELFF. This chain joins TRBV5-6 and TRBJ2-2; TRBD1 is a possible D gene (7 bases). Trimming removed 2 bases from V and 9 bases from J, with 17 bases in between. The length of the CDR3 is 15 residues. Looked up from germline, CDR1 is SGHDT and CDR2 is YYEEEE.